These T cell receptor beta chains were read from a single sample in a study of blood T cell repertoires in COVID-19. Measured with immunoSEQ multiplex PCR; TCRdb has only the in-frame clones, and not every one. The table has a few hundred thousand clones, roughly nine tenths seen once; the top ten hold approximately 1.7%. The sequencing input was peripheral blood. These receptors originate from a man aged 65 to 79 with acute or convalescent COVID-19. The CDR3 runs from the conserved cysteine through the conserved F or W. The order of the fields is V gene, D gene, J gene, clone size, CDR3 protein, CDR3 DNA. The D gene is left open where the match is weak. For some rows the clone size is stated as once, few or many, or as a class when expanded; others skip it.

TRBV7-2	-	TRBJ2-2	-	CASSPRNTGELFF	TGTGCCAGCAGTCCTAGAAACACCGGGGAGCTGTTTTTT
TRBV5-1	TRBD2	TRBJ2-3	-	CASSTGLAASTDTQYF	TGCGCCAGCAGCACTGGACTAGCGGCTAGCACAGATACGCAGTATTTT
TRBV7-6	-	TRBJ1-4	-	CASSSRAGLTTNEKLFF	TGTGCCAGCAGCTCCCGCGCAGGGCTCACAACTAATGAAAAACTGTTTTTT
TRBV27	-	TRBJ1-6	once	CASSLRQANSPLHF	TGTGCCAGCAGTTTACGACAGGCCAATTCACCCCTCCACTTT
TRBV5-4	TRBD2	TRBJ2-7	-	CASSREPSGAYEQYF	TGTGCCAGCAGCCGGGAGCCTAGCGGTGCCTACGAGCAGTACTTC
TRBV7-9	-	TRBJ2-7	-	CASSFGTFPYEQYF	TGTGCCAGCAGCTTCGGGACATTCCCCTACGAGCAGTACTTC
TRBV11-2	TRBD2	TRBJ2-5	-	CASSLRGRAGETQYF	TGTGCCAGCAGCTTGCGCGGGAGGGCCGGGGAGACCCAGTACTTC
TRBV6-5	-	TRBJ1-2	once	CASSRSRDYGYTF	TGTGCCAGCAGCCGGTCCCGCGACTATGGCTACACCTTC
TRBV5-5	-	TRBJ1-2	many	CASSFTRDYGYTF	TGTGCCAGCAGCTTTACCAGGGACTATGGCTACACCTTC
TRBV7-2	-	TRBJ2-2	-	CASSATGLGTGELFF	TGTGCCAGCAGCGCTACAGGTCTGGGCACCGGGGAGCTGTTTTTT
TRBV18	-	TRBJ1-5	-	CASSPIRYPDKSSNQPQHF	TGTGCCAGCTCACCAATCAGGTATCCGGACAAGTCAAGCAATCAGCCCCAGCATTTT
TRBV7-2	-	TRBJ1-3	few	CASSLRQGILSGNTIYF	TGTGCCAGCAGCTTAAGGCAGGGCATACTCTCTGGAAACACCATATATTTT
TRBV5-8	TRBD1	TRBJ1-5	-	CASRSGTGFVAQHF	TGTGCCAGCAGATCCGGGACAGGTTTTGTGGCCCAGCATTTT
TRBV29-1	TRBD2	TRBJ2-5	-	CSVEDRQRTSPQETQYF	TGCAGCGTTGAAGACCGTCAAAGGACTAGCCCACAAGAGACCCAGTACTTC
TRBV18	-	TRBJ2-1	once	CASSPPKGDEQFF	TGTGCCAGCTCACCACCGAAGGGGGATGAGCAGTTCTTC
TRBV5-4	-	TRBJ1-2	once	CASSLMGARGYTF	TGTGCCAGCAGCCTGATGGGGGCGCGTGGCTACACCTTC
TRBV29-1	TRBD1	TRBJ1-2	-	CSVIPNLGPGQGTNGYTF	TGCAGCGTCATCCCTAACTTAGGTCCGGGACAGGGGACGAATGGCTACACCTTC
TRBV14	-	TRBJ2-7	few	CASSLQGYEQYF	TGTGCCAGCAGCTTACAGGGCTACGAGCAGTACTTC
TRBV5-6	-	TRBJ1-3	-	CASSLNVLSGNTIYF	TGTGCCAGCAGCTTAAACGTACTCTCTGGAAACACCATATATTTT
TRBV6-5	TRBD1	TRBJ1-3	-	CASSSEGGRSGNTIYF	TGTGCCAGCAGTTCTGAAGGGGGCAGGTCTGGAAACACCATATATTTT
TRBV3-1/TRBV3-2	-	TRBJ1-1	-	CASSQQGMNTEAFF	TGTGCCAGCAGCCAACAGGGAATGAACACTGAAGCTTTCTTT
TRBV28	TRBD1	TRBJ1-4	-	CASSGTGRNEKLFF	TGTGCCAGCAGTGGGACAGGGCGGAATGAAAAACTGTTTTTT
TRBV5-4	-	TRBJ1-1	-	CASGSTKHTEAFF	TGTGCCAGCGGTTCCACAAAACACACTGAAGCTTTCTTT
TRBV7-9	TRBD1	TRBJ1-2	-	CASSFYRTGGNYGYTF	TGTGCCAGCAGCTTTTACCGGACAGGGGGAAACTATGGCTACACCTTC
TRBV29-1	-	TRBJ2-7	-	CSVEGGRGTSYEQYF	TGCAGCGTTGAAGGGGGGAGGGGGACATCCTACGAGCAGTACTTC
TRBV29-1	-	TRBJ2-1	once	CSVQAESSYNEQFF	TGCAGCGTTCAGGCTGAGAGCTCCTACAATGAGCAGTTCTTC
TRBV5-1	TRBD1	TRBJ1-4	-	CASSDLYTGGRIGTNEKLFF	TGCGCCAGCAGCGACCTCTACACAGGGGGTAGAATTGGAACTAATGAAAAACTGTTTTTT
TRBV7-2	TRBD1	TRBJ2-7	once	CASSLAKDRALTYEQYF	TGTGCCAGCAGCTTAGCTAAGGACAGGGCCCTTACCTACGAGCAGTACTTC
TRBV2	-	TRBJ2-4	-	CASSGRSPLAKNIQYF	TGTGCCAGCAGTGGTCGGAGCCCGTTAGCCAAAAACATTCAGTACTTC
TRBV10-3	-	TRBJ2-1	-	CAIRGGNEQFF	TGTGCCATCCGAGGGGGCAATGAGCAGTTCTTC
TRBV7-8	TRBD1	TRBJ1-2	-	CASSRQGNYGYTF	TGTGCCAGCAGCCGACAGGGGAACTATGGCTACACCTTC
TRBV7-8	-	TRBJ2-7	-	CASSVHYEQYF	TGTGCCAGCAGCGTCCATTACGAGCAGTACTTC
TRBV5-1	-	TRBJ2-7	-	CASSFDSSREQYF	TGCGCCAGCAGCTTTGACTCTTCGCGCGAGCAGTACTTC
TRBV19	TRBD1	TRBJ2-2	many	CASSDRDRVNTGELFF	TGTGCCAGTAGTGACCGGGACAGGGTGAACACCGGGGAGCTGTTTTTT
TRBV7-8	-	TRBJ2-1	-	CASSRENEQFF	TGTGCCAGCAGCCGGGAGAATGAGCAGTTCTTC
TRBV18	-	TRBJ1-5	-	CASSPTGSRNQPQHF	TGTGCCAGCTCACCCACAGGGTCTCGGAATCAGCCCCAGCATTTT
TRBV2	TRBD2	TRBJ2-1	-	CASGTSAYNEQFF	TGTGCCAGTGGGACTAGCGCCTACAATGAGCAGTTCTTC
TRBV28	TRBD1	TRBJ1-1	-	CASRGTGGGIRTEAFF	TGTGCCAGCAGGGGGACAGGGGGCGGCATAAGGACTGAAGCTTTCTTT
TRBV28	-	TRBJ1-2	-	CASESWGRANYGYTF	TGTGCCAGCGAGAGTTGGGGCAGGGCTAACTATGGCTACACCTTC
TRBV9	-	TRBJ2-7	-	CASSVTLGGYEQYF	TGTGCCAGCAGCGTAACCCTCGGAGGGTACGAGCAGTACTTC
TRBV19	TRBD1	TRBJ1-4	-	CASSTGDANEKLFF	TGTGCCAGTTCGACAGGGGATGCTAATGAAAAACTGTTTTTT
TRBV6-5	-	TRBJ2-3	-	CASSYTRDTDTQYF	TGTGCCAGCAGTTACACGAGGGACACAGATACGCAGTATTTT
TRBV2	TRBD1	TRBJ2-2	-	CATKRGTGGSTGELFF	TGTGCCACCAAAAGGGGGACAGGGGGTAGTACCGGGGAGCTGTTTTTT
TRBV6-2/TRBV6-3	-	TRBJ1-5	-	CASSSPPNQPQHF	TGTGCCAGCAGTTCCCCTCCTAATCAGCCCCAGCATTTT
TRBV5-6	TRBD2	TRBJ2-7	-	CASSLGGRSYEQYF	TGTGCCAGCAGCTTAGGCGGGAGGTCCTACGAGCAGTACTTC
TRBV14	-	TRBJ2-1	-	CASSHGVSSYNEQFF	TGTGCCAGCAGCCACGGGGTGAGCTCCTACAATGAGCAGTTCTTC
TRBV7-9	-	TRBJ2-7	-	CASTPSAGDYEQYF	TGTGCCAGCACCCCGTCCGCTGGAGACTACGAGCAGTACTTC
TRBV6-5	TRBD1	TRBJ1-2	-	CASNPGQGASYTF	TGTGCCAGCAACCCGGGACAGGGGGCTAGCTACACCTTC
TRBV27	-	TRBJ1-3	-	CASRIRGGGNTIYF	TGTGCCAGCCGAATCCGGGGAGGTGGAAACACCATATATTTT
TRBV5-4	TRBD2	TRBJ2-7	-	CASSLGSEGRAHDF	TGTGCCAGCAGCTTGGGTAGCGAAGGGAGGGCCCACGACTTC
TRBV6-5	TRBD2	TRBJ2-3	-	CASSYPYSGGTDTQYF	TGTGCCAGCAGTTACCCTTATAGCGGGGGGACAGATACGCAGTATTTT
TRBV30	-	TRBJ1-1	-	CAWSVLGREGPEAFF	TGTGCCTGGAGTGTACTGGGCAGGGAGGGGCCTGAAGCTTTCTTT
TRBV7-2	TRBD2	TRBJ2-2	-	CASSFGLAVNTGELFF	TGTGCCAGCAGCTTCGGACTAGCAGTAAACACCGGGGAGCTGTTTTTT
TRBV2	TRBD1	TRBJ1-4	-	CASSGQGQATTNEKLFF	TGTGCCAGCAGTGGCCAGGGACAGGCCACAACTAATGAAAAACTGTTTTTT
TRBV9	TRBD1	TRBJ2-1	-	CASGPGQVSYNEQFF	TGTGCCAGCGGACCGGGACAGGTCTCCTACAATGAGCAGTTCTTC
TRBV2	TRBD1	TRBJ1-2	-	CASSVDRGSGYGYTF	TGTGCCAGCAGTGTCGACAGGGGATCGGGCTATGGCTACACCTTC
TRBV7-9	-	TRBJ1-3	-	CASSLGGLGNTIYF	TGTGCCAGCAGCTTGGGGGGGCTTGGAAACACCATATATTTT
TRBV9	-	TRBJ2-2	-	CASSGSSEPVTGELFF	TGTGCCAGCAGCGGATCTAGCGAACCTGTCACCGGGGAGCTGTTTTTT
TRBV3-1/TRBV3-2	TRBD1	TRBJ2-5	-	CASSQPLAGGETQYF	TGTGCCAGCAGCCAGCCCTTAGCAGGGGGCGAGACCCAGTACTTC